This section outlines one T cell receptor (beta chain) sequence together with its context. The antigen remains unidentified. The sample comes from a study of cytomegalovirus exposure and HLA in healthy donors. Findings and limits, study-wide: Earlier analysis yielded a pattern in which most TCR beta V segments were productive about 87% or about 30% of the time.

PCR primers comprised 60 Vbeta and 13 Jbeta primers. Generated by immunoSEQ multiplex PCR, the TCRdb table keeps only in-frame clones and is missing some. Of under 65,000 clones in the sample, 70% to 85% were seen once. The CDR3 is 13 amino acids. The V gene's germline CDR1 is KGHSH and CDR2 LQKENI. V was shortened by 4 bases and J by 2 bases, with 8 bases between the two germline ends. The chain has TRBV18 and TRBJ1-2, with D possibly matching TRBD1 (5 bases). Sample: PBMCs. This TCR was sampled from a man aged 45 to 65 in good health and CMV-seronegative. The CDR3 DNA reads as TGTGCCAGCTCACAGTCAGGGAACTATGGCTACACCTTC. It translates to CASSQSGNYGYTF.